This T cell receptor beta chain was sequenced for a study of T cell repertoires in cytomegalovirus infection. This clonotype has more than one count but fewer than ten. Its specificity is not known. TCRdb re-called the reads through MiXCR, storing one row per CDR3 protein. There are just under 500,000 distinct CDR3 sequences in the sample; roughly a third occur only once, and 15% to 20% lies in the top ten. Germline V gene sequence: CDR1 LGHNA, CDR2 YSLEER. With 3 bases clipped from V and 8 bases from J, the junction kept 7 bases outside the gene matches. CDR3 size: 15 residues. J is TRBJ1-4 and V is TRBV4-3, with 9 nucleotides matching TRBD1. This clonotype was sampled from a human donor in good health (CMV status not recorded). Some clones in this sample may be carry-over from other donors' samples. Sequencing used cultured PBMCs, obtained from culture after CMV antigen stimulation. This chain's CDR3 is CASSQGTGPREKLFF. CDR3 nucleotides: TGCGCCAGCAGCCAGGGGACAGGGCCGCGGGAAAAACTGTTTTTT.